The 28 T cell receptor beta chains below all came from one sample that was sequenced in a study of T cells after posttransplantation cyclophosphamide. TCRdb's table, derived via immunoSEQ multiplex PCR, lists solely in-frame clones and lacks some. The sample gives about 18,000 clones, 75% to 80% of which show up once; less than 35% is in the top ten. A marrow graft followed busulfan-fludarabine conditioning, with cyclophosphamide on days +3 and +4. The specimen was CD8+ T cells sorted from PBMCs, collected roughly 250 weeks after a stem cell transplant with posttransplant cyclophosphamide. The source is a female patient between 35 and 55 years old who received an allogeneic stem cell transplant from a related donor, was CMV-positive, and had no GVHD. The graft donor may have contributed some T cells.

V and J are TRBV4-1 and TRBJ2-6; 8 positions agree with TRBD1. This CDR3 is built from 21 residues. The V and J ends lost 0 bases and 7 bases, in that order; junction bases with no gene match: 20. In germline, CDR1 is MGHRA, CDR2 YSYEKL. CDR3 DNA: TGCGCCAGCAGCCAAGATCCCAAAACCGGGACAGGTTTGAAGTATGCCAACGTCCTGACTTTC. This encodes CASSQDPKTGTGLKYANVLTF.

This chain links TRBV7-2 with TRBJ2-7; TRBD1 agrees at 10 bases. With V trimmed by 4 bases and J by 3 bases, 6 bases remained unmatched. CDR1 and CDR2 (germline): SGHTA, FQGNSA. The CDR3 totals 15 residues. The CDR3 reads CASSSDRGRDYEQYF. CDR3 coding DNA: TGTGCCAGCAGCTCTGACAGGGGGCGCGACTACGAGCAGTACTTC.

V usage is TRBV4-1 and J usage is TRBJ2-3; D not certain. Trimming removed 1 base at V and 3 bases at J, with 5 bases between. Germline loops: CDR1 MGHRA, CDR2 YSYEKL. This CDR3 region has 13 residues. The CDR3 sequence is CASSQAGTDTQYF. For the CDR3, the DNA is TGCGCCAGCAGCCAAGCGGGTACAGATACGCAGTATTTT.

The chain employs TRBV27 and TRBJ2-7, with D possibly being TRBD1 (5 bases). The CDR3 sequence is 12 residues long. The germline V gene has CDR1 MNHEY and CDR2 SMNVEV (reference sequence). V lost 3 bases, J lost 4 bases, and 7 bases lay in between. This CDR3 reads CASSFSGYEQYF. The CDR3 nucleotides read TGTGCCAGCAGTTTCTCAGGGTACGAGCAGTACTTC.

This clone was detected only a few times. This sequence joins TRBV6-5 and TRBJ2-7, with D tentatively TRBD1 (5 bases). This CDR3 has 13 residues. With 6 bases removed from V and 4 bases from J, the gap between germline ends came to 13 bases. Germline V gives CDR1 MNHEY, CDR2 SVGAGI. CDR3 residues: CASRETDRYEQYF. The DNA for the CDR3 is TGTGCCAGCAGGGAGACAGATCGGTACGAGCAGTACTTC.

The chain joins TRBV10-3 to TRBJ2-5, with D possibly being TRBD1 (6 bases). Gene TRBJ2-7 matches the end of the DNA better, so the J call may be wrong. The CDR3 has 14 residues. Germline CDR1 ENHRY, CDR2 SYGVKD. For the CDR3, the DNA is TGTGCCATCAGTGAGGGGGCAGGGGTGCCCGAGCAGTACTTC. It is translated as CAISEGAGVPEQYF.

The CDR3 sequence: CASATGEAIYGYTF. In DNA, the CDR3 is TGTGCCAGCGCGACAGGGGAGGCTATCTATGGCTACACCTTC. The rearrangement joins TRBV2 to TRBJ1-2; 8 nucleotides align to TRBD1. The CDR3 is 14 residues long. The germline CDR1 and CDR2 sequences are SNHLY and FYNNEI. With V trimmed by 8 bases and J by 4 bases, 9 bases remained unmatched.

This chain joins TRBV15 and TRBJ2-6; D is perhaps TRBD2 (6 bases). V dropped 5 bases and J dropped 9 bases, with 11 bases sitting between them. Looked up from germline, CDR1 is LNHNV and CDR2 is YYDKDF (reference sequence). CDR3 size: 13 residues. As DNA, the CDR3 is TGTGCCACCAGCGATGGGACTGACAACGTCCTGACTTTC. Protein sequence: CATSDGTDNVLTF.

CDR3 region: CATGKQATYEQYF. CDR3 DNA: TGTGCTACCGGAAAACAGGCCACCTACGAGCAGTACTTC. The chain recombines TRBV7-9 with TRBJ2-7; the D gene is possibly TRBD1 (5 bases). Germline V gene lookup returns CDR1 SEHNR and CDR2 FQNEAQ (reference sequence). The CDR3 loop spans 13 amino acids.

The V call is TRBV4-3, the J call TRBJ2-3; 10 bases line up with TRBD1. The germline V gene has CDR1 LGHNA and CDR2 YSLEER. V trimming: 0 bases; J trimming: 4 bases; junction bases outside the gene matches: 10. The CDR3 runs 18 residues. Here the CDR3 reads CASSQDLISGQGADTQYF. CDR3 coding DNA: TGCGCCAGCAGCCAAGATCTTATTAGTGGACAGGGGGCAGATACGCAGTATTTT.

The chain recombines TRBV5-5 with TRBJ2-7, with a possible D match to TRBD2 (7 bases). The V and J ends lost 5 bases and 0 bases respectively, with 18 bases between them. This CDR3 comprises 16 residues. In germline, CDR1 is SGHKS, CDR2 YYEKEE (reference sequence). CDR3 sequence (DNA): TGTGCCAGCAGAAGCGGGACACTTGGCAGCTCCTACGAGCAGTACTTC. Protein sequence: CASRSGTLGSSYEQYF.

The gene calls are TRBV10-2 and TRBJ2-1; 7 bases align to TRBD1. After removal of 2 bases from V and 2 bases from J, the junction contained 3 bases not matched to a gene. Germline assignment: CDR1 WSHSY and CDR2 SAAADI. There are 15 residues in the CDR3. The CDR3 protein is CASSESTGAYNEQFF. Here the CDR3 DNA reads TGCGCCAGCAGTGAGAGTACAGGGGCCTACAATGAGCAGTTCTTC.

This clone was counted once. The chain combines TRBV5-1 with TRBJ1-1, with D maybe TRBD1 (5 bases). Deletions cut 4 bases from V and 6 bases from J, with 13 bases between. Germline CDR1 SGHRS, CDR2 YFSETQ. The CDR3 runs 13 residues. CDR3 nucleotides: TGCGCCAGCAGCCATAAGGGGTGGTCTGAAGCTTTCTTT. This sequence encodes CASSHKGWSEAFF.

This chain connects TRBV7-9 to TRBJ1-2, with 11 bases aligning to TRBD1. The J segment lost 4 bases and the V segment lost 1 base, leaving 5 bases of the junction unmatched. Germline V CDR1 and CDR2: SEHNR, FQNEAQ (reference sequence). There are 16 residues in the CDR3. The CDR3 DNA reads TGTGCCAGCAGCTTAGTTGGACAGGGGGCGACCTATGGCTACACCTTC. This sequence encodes CASSLVGQGATYGYTF.

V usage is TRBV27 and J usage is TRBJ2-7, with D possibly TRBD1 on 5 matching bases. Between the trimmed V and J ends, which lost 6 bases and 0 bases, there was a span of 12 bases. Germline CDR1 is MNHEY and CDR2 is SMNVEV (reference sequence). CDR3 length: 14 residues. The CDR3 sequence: CASRDSLGSYEQYF. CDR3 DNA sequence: TGTGCCAGCAGAGACAGTCTCGGCTCCTACGAGCAGTACTTC.

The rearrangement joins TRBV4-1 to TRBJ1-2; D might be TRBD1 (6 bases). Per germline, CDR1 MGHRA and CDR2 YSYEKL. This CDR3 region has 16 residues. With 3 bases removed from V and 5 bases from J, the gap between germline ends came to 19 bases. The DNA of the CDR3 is TGCGCCAGCAGCCAGGGCCCCTGGACAGCAATGTATGGCTACACCTTC. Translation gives CASSQGPWTAMYGYTF.

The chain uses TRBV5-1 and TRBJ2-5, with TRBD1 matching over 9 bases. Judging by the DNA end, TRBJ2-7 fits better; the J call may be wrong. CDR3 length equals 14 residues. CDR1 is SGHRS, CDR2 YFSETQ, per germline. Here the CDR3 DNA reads TGCGCCAGCAGCTCTGGACAGGGGTACTACGAGCAGTACTTC. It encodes CASSSGQGYYEQYF.

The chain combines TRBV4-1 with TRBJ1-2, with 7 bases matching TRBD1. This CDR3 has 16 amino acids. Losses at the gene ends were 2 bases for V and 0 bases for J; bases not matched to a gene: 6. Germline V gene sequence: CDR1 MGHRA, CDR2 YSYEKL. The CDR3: CASSQSTGTANYGYTF. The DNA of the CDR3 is TGCGCCAGCAGCCAATCGACAGGGACCGCTAACTATGGCTACACCTTC.

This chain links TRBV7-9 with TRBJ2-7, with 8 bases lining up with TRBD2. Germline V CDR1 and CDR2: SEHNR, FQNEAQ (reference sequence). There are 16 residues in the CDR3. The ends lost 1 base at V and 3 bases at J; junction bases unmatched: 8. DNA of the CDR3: TGTGCCAGCAGCTTAGTTGGCGGGGGGCCCTTCTACGAGCAGTACTTC. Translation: CASSLVGGGPFYEQYF.

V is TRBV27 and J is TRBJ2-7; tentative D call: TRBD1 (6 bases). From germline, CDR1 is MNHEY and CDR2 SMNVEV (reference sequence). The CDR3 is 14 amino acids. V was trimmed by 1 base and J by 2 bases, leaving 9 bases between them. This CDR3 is CASSLFGQTYEQYF. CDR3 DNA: TGTGCCAGCAGTTTATTCGGACAGACCTACGAGCAGTACTTC.

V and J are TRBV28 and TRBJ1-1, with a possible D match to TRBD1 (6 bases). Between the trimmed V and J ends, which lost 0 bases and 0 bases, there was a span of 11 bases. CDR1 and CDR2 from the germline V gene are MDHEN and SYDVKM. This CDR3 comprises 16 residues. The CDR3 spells CASSLWDRYLNTEAFF. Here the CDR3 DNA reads TGTGCCAGCAGTTTATGGGACAGATACTTGAACACTGAAGCTTTCTTT.

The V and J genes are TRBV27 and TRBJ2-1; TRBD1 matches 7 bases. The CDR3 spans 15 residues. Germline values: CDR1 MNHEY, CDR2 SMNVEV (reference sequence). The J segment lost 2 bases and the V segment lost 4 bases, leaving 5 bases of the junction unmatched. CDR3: CASSSWDSTYNEQFF. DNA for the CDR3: TGTGCCAGCAGTTCCTGGGACAGTACCTACAATGAGCAGTTCTTC.

The CDR3 DNA reads as TGTGCCAGCAGTCTGAGTTTCAACTATGGCTACACCTTC. It translates to CASSLSFNYGYTF. The rearrangement uses TRBV6-5 and TRBJ1-2; D not certain. Germline V CDR1 and CDR2: MNHEY, SVGAGI. The length of the CDR3 is 13 residues. The V end was cut by 5 bases, the J end by 2 bases, with 9 bases between.

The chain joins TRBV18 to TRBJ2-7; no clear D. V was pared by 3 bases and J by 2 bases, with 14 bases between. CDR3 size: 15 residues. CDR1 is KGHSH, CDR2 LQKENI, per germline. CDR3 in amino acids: CASSPGTVTPYEQYF. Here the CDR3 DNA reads TGTGCCAGCTCACCGGGTACAGTAACCCCCTACGAGCAGTACTTC.

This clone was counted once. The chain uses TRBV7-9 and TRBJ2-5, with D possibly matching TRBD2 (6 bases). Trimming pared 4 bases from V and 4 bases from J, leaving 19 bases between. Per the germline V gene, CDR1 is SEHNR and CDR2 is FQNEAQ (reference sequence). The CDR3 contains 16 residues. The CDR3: CASSSAGQGGGETQYF. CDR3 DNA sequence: TGTGCCAGCAGCTCCGCCGGCCAGGGAGGAGGAGAGACCCAGTACTTC.

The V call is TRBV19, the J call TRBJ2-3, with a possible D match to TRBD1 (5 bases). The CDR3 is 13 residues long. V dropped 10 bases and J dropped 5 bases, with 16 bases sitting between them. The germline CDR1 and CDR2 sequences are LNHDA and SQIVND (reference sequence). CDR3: CATGLGPEDTQYF. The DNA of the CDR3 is TGTGCCACAGGGCTAGGACCAGAAGATACGCAGTATTTT.

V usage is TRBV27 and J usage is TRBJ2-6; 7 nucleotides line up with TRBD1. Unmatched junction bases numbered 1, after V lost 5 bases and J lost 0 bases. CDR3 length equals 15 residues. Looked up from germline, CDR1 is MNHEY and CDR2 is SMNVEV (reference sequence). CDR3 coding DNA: TGTGCCAGCAGTGACAGGGACTCTGGGGCCAACGTCCTGACTTTC. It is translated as CASSDRDSGANVLTF.

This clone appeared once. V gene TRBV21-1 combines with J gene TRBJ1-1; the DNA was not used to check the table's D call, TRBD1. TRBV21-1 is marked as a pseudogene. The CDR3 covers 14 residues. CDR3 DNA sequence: TGTGCCAGCAGCACCAGAGGGGGACACACTGAAGCTTTCTTT. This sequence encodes CASSTRGGHTEAFF.